The clone carrying this T cell receptor (beta chain) was recorded many times. Its matching antigen is unknown. This sample was included in a study of T cells after yellow fever vaccination. On the study more broadly: Libraries from low-cell-number fractions were prepared with the SMART-Seq v4 Ultra Low Input RNA kit. General study results and limits: Peaking faster, on day 5 versus 15, the secondary response was nonetheless weaker. Researchers cautioned that FACS-sorted repertoires could harbor abundant clonotypes contaminating from the bulk population.

TCRdb re-called the 5' RACE reads with MiXCR, one entry per CDR3 protein. Of 250,000 to 350,000 distinct CDR3 sequences listed, approximately 4.5% were seen once; the top ten hold roughly 21%. CDR3 length: 17 amino acids. The ends were cut back, 6 bases at V and 0 bases at J, with 20 bases in the middle. Germline CDR1 reads MNHEY; CDR2 reads SVGAGI. The source is a young man who received the YFV17D yellow fever vaccine. The sequencing here drew on PBMCs, taken 15 days after the yellow fever booster vaccination. V is TRBV6-5 and J is TRBJ1-1, with D perhaps TRBD1 (5 bases). The CDR3 sequence: CASSPRVGPLMNTEAFF. CDR3 coding DNA: TGTGCCAGCAGCCCACGGGTGGGGCCTCTGATGAACACTGAAGCTTTCTTT.